These 26 T cell receptor beta chains came from one sample sequenced in a study of T cells in localized non-small cell lung cancer. Clones were read by immunoSEQ multiplex PCR, and TCRdb kept only the in-frame ones, dropping some. The table has about 24,000 clones, approximately 83% seen once. The material was peripheral blood, obtained before any cancer treatment. Source of these receptors: a male donor older than 55 with stage II squamous cell lung carcinoma.

The rearrangement links TRBV28 to TRBJ2-7, with a possible D match to TRBD2 (6 bases). The germline V gene encodes CDR1 MDHEN and CDR2 SYDVKM. V was clipped by 4 bases and J by 0 bases, with 13 bases between them. The CDR3 has 15 residues. DNA of the CDR3: TGTGCCAGCAGTTCCACGGGACTCAGCTCCTACGAGCAGTACTTC. Amino acids: CASSSTGLSSYEQYF.

The V gene is TRBV4-3, the J gene TRBJ2-5; 11 nucleotides line up with TRBD2. Per the germline V gene, CDR1 is LGHNA and CDR2 is YSLEER. V lost 3 bases to trimming and J lost 0 bases; unmatched junction nucleotides: 6. The CDR3 is 17 residues long. The CDR3 coding sequence is TGCGCCAGCAGCCAGACGGCTAGCGGGGGGTACCAAGAGACCCAGTACTTC. Translation: CASSQTASGGYQETQYF.

The chain links TRBV5-1 to TRBJ1-2; 9 positions match TRBD1. Looked up from germline, CDR1 is SGHRS and CDR2 is YFSETQ. With V trimmed by 4 bases and J by 2 bases, 6 bases remained unmatched. CDR3 length: 15 amino acids. The CDR3 DNA is TGCGCCAGCAGCCACGGACAGGGGATAAACTATGGCTACACCTTC. Its translation is CASSHGQGINYGYTF.

The sample holds one count of this clone. The V and J genes are TRBV28 and TRBJ2-7; TRBD1 aligns across 10 bases. Germline V gene lookup returns CDR1 MDHEN and CDR2 SYDVKM. Unmatched junction bases numbered 3, after V lost 4 bases and J lost 0 bases. CDR3 length equals 15 residues. The CDR3 reads CASSSGQGISYEQYF. The DNA for the CDR3 is TGTGCCAGCAGTTCGGGACAGGGGATCTCCTACGAGCAGTACTTC. Complete variable domain (other parts from reference TRBV28 and TRBJ2-7): DVKVTQSSRYLVKRTGEKVFLECVQDMDHENMFWYRQDPGLGLRLIYFSYDVKMKEKGDIPEGYSVSREKKERFSLILESASTNQTSMYLCASSSGQGISYEQYFGPGTRLTVT.

The chain combines TRBV6-6 with TRBJ1-5, with 7 bases lining up with TRBD1. This CDR3 has 13 residues. Germline-derived CDR1 and CDR2 are MNHNY and SVGAGI (reference sequence). V was clipped by 5 bases and J by 7 bases; unmatched bases: 5. This chain's CDR3 is CASSLQQGQPQHF. The CDR3 nucleotides read TGTGCCAGCAGTCTGCAACAGGGGCAGCCCCAGCATTTT.

This chain joins TRBV7-2 and TRBJ2-3; D uncertain. Trimming pared 5 bases from V and 0 bases from J, leaving 9 bases between. The CDR3 loop spans 14 amino acids. Germline V gives CDR1 SGHTA, CDR2 FQGNSA. CDR3 protein: CASSPAASTDTQYF. The DNA of the CDR3 is TGTGCCAGCAGCCCCGCCGCGAGCACAGATACGCAGTATTTT.

The chain combines TRBV6-1 with TRBJ1-1; 7 nucleotides match TRBD1. Germline trimming cut 3 bases from V and 4 bases from J; bases unmatched to any gene: 8. The CDR3 runs 15 residues. The germline CDR1 and CDR2 sequences are MNHNS and SASEGT. CDR3 coding DNA: TGTGCCAGCAGTGAGGGAGGGACAGCTCCCACTGAAGCTTTCTTT. Its translation: CASSEGGTAPTEAFF.

The chain carries TRBV14 and TRBJ2-3; 9 bases match TRBD1. V lost 4 bases to trimming and J lost 6 bases; unmatched junction nucleotides: 5. The germline V gene encodes CDR1 SGHDN and CDR2 FVKESK. The CDR3 has 14 residues. CDR3 DNA sequence: TGTGCCAGCAGCCGGAGAGGACAGGGGGATACGCAGTATTTT. As protein: CASSRRGQGDTQYF.

This chain links TRBV7-2 with TRBJ1-1, with TRBD1 identical over 8 bases. Germline V gene lookup returns CDR1 SGHTA and CDR2 FQGNSA. This CDR3 has 13 residues. V was pared by 4 bases and J by 8 bases, with 6 bases of the junction left unmatched. The CDR3 sequence: CASSYQGAPEAFF. CDR3 coding DNA: TGTGCCAGCAGCTACCAGGGGGCGCCGGAAGCTTTCTTT.

This clone is a singleton in its sample. This chain uses TRBV15 with TRBJ2-1; perhaps TRBD2 as D (5 bases). CDR3 size: 13 residues. Germline CDR1 LNHNV, CDR2 YYDKDF (reference sequence). V lost 0 bases and J lost 10, with 10 bases in between. The CDR3 sequence is CATSREPGNEQFF. As DNA, the CDR3 is TGTGCCACCAGCAGAGAACCGGGAAACGAGCAGTTCTTC.

This chain joins TRBV19 and TRBJ2-7, with a possible D match to TRBD2 (5 bases). The V and J ends lost 6 bases and 2 bases respectively, with 17 bases between them. This CDR3 has 15 amino acids. Germline assignment: CDR1 LNHDA and CDR2 SQIVND (reference sequence). CDR3 sequence: CASRFSLGGPYEQYF. CDR3 DNA sequence: TGTGCCAGTAGATTCAGCCTCGGAGGCCCCTACGAGCAGTACTTC.

Written as DNA, the CDR3 is TGTGCCACCGAAGGACAGGGGAGTCCACCCCTCCACTTT. Its translation is CATEGQGSPPLHF. The chain is built from TRBV7-7 and TRBJ1-6, with 9 bases that match TRBD1. V lost 10 bases and J lost 11; bases outside the gene matches: 9. This CDR3 is built from 13 residues. Per germline, CDR1 SSHAT and CDR2 FNYEAQ (reference sequence). The entire variable domain, with the rest obtained from reference TRBV7-7 and TRBJ1-6, is as follows: GAGVSQSPRYKVTKRGQDVTLRCDPISSHATLYWYQQALGQGPEFLTYFNYEAQPDKSGLPSDRFSAERPEGSISTLTIQRTEQRDSAMYRCATEGQGSPPLHFGNGTRLTVT.

The count of this clone is one. The chain couples TRBV25-1 to TRBJ2-1, with 8 bases identical to TRBD2. The CDR3 is 17 amino acids. CDR1 MGHDK and CDR2 SYGVNS come from the germline V gene. With V trimmed by 4 bases and J by 4 bases, 12 bases remained unmatched. CDR3 sequence: CASSAITGTRGYNEQFF. CDR3 sequence (DNA): TGTGCCAGCAGTGCAATAACCGGGACTAGAGGTTACAATGAGCAGTTCTTC.

The CDR3 protein is CASSLRQGVSNEQFF. The CDR3 DNA follows: TGTGCCAGCAGCTTACGACAGGGAGTCAGTAATGAGCAGTTCTTC. The chain carries TRBV14 and TRBJ2-1; TRBD1 matches 7 bases. Germline CDR1 reads SGHDN; CDR2 reads FVKESK. This CDR3 has 15 amino acids. J gave up 7 bases and V 5 bases, and 11 bases lay outside the gene matches.

This clone was observed a few times. The chain uses TRBV11-2 and TRBJ2-1; TRBD1 aligns across 7 bases. The CDR3 is 15 amino acids. The junction had 12 bases not matched to a gene; V was cut back by 5 bases and J by 8 bases. Germline V CDR1 and CDR2: SGHAT, FQNNGV. CDR3 in DNA: TGTGCCAGCAGCGACCGGCGGACAGGCGGCGATGAGCAGTTCTTC. This translates into CASSDRRTGGDEQFF.

V gene TRBV6-1 combines with J gene TRBJ2-3; D remains ambiguous. V was trimmed by 10 bases and J by 6 bases, leaving 14 bases between them. Germline CDR1 MNHNS, CDR2 SASEGT. This CDR3 is 12 amino acids long. The CDR3 sequence: CATQSSADTQYF. Written as DNA, the CDR3 is TGTGCCACCCAGTCATCCGCTGATACGCAGTATTTT.

CDR3 protein: CSAQPANTQYF. The DNA for the CDR3 is TGCAGTGCCCAGCCCGCGAACACGCAGTATTTT. The V gene is TRBV20-1, the J gene TRBJ2-3; D is ambiguous. V was pared by 6 bases and J by 9 bases, with 13 bases between. The CDR3 contains 11 residues. CDR1 is DFQATT, CDR2 SNEGSKA, per germline (reference sequence).

V usage is TRBV6-5 and J usage is TRBJ2-7; tentatively, D is TRBD1 or TRBD2 (5 bases each). This CDR3 has 13 amino acids. Germline-derived CDR1 and CDR2 are MNHEY and SVGAGI. Trimming cost V 10 bases and J 0 bases, with 13 bases left between them. The CDR3 reads CATKGRSSYEQYF. The CDR3 nucleotides read TGTGCCACCAAGGGGAGAAGCTCCTACGAGCAGTACTTC.

The rearrangement joins TRBV6-6 to TRBJ1-1; D not certain. The CDR3 extends over 13 amino acids. V dropped 11 bases and J dropped 1 base, with 14 bases sitting between them. Germline V gene sequence: CDR1 MNHNY, CDR2 SVGAGI (reference sequence). The CDR3 spells CAVSGDANTEAFF. CDR3 sequence (DNA): TGTGCCGTCTCGGGAGACGCGAACACTGAAGCTTTCTTT.

V gene TRBV5-5 combines with J gene TRBJ2-5; possible D gene TRBD1, 5 bases. Germline V CDR1 and CDR2: SGHKS, YYEKEE (reference sequence). The CDR3 spans 14 residues. The V and J ends lost 4 bases and 5 bases respectively, with 15 bases between them. The CDR3 sequence is CASSQEQGFETQYF. The CDR3, as DNA: TGTGCCAGCAGCCAAGAGCAGGGTTTTGAGACCCAGTACTTC.

V gene TRBV19 combines with J gene TRBJ1-2; TRBD1 matches at 9 bases. Germline V gene lookup returns CDR1 LNHDA and CDR2 SQIVND (reference sequence). The CDR3 loop spans 13 amino acids. J gave up 10 bases and V 5 bases, and 8 bases lay outside the gene matches. As DNA, the CDR3 is TGTGCCAGTAGTCCAGGACAGGGGAGGTACTACACCTTC. Translating it yields CASSPGQGRYYTF. The full variable domain, rest sourced from reference TRBV19 and TRBJ1-2, is DGGITQSPKYLFRKEGQNVTLSCEQNLNHDAMYWYRQDPGQGLRLIYYSQIVNDFQKGDIAEGYSVSREKKESFPLTVTSAQKNPTAFYLCASSPGQGRYYTFGSGTRLTVV.

The chain joins TRBV28 to TRBJ1-5; weak D call: TRBD1 (6 bases). The ends were cut back, 6 bases at V and 6 bases at J, with 18 bases in the middle. CDR1 and CDR2 from the germline V gene are MDHEN and SYDVKM. The CDR3 contains 15 residues. DNA for the CDR3: TGTGCCAGCAGCCAAGGGGGTCAGAGGAGTCAGCCCCAGCATTTT. This translates into CASSQGGQRSQPQHF.

The gene calls are TRBV4-1 and TRBJ2-5; 8 bases align to TRBD1. Gene TRBJ2-7 matches the end of the DNA better, so the J call may be wrong. The germline gives CDR1 MGHRA, CDR2 YSYEKL. The CDR3 has 15 amino acids. The CDR3 loop is CASSQGTGSTYEQYF. The CDR3 DNA reads TGCGCCAGCAGCCAAGGGACAGGGAGTACCTACGAGCAGTACTTC.

The chain uses TRBV7-9 and TRBJ2-7, with D perhaps given as TRBD1 or TRBD2 (6 bases each). V lost 5 bases and J 2 bases, leaving 13 bases between the germline ends. The CDR3 extends over 14 amino acids. The germline gives CDR1 SEHNR, CDR2 FQNEAQ (reference sequence). The CDR3 DNA reads TGTGCCAGCAGCCCCTGGGGGGCGGCCTACGAGCAGTACTTC. Residues: CASSPWGAAYEQYF.

V gene TRBV7-2 combines with J gene TRBJ2-1; TRBD2 matches 14 bases. J was trimmed by 9 bases and V by 5 bases; bases with no gene match: 9. The germline CDR1 and CDR2 sequences are SGHTA and FQGNSA. The CDR3 runs to 16 residues. The CDR3 region is CASSPGTSGRKGEQFF. In nucleotides, the CDR3 is TGTGCCAGCAGCCCTGGGACTAGCGGGAGAAAGGGTGAGCAGTTCTTC.

The genes are TRBV7-9 and TRBJ2-3; D possibly corresponds to TRBD2 (5 bases). Trimming took off 6 bases at V and 0 bases at J, with 16 bases between the two ends. Per the germline V gene, CDR1 is SEHNR and CDR2 is FQNEAQ (reference sequence). The CDR3 extends over 16 amino acids. CDR3 bases: TGTGCCAGCAGGGATCAAATGGGCGGGAGCACAGATACGCAGTATTTT. It codes for CASRDQMGGSTDTQYF.